Below are 6 T cell receptor beta chains sequenced from a single sample in a study of PD-L1 blockade in urothelial cancer. Time point defined: pretreatment peripheral blood. TCRdb's table, derived via immunoSEQ multiplex PCR, lists solely in-frame clones and lacks some. The sample holds roughly 52,000 clones; 84% are singletons and the top ten take 1% to 1.5%. The sequences come from PBMCs, collected around atezolizumab (anti-PD-L1) treatment. Receptors were obtained from a man aged 45-65 years with urothelial cancer.

The genes are TRBV9 and TRBJ2-7, with 10 positions matching TRBD1. The V gene's germline CDR1 is SGDLS and CDR2 YYNGEE. Trimming cost V 0 bases and J 4 bases; bases outside gene matches: 7. The CDR3 loop spans 16 amino acids. The CDR3 DNA follows: TGTGCCAGCAGCGTAGAGGCGGGACAGGGGCCGTACGAGCAGTACTTC. Amino acid sequence: CASSVEAGQGPYEQYF. Drawing the rest from reference TRBV9 and TRBJ2-7, the complete variable domain is DSGVTQTPKHLITATGQRVTLRCSPRSGDLSVYWYQQSLDQGLQFLIQYYNGEERAKGNILERFSAQQFPDLHSELNLSSLELGDSALYFCASSVEAGQGPYEQYFGPGTRLTVT.

The chain joins TRBV29-1 to TRBJ2-7; TRBD1 might be the D (7 bases). Deletions cut 1 base from V and 0 bases from J, with 19 bases between. The CDR3 extends over 17 amino acids. CDR1 SQVTM and CDR2 ANQGSEA come from the germline V gene. The CDR3, as DNA: TGCAGCGTTGAAGGCCAGGGGGAATCGACTAGCTCCTACGAGCAGTACTTC. This codes for CSVEGQGESTSSYEQYF.

The genes are TRBV30 and TRBJ2-1; TRBD2 is a possible D gene (6 bases). V lost 3 bases to trimming and J lost 7 bases, with 16 bases between them. This CDR3 has 14 amino acids. The V gene's germline CDR1 is GTSNPN and CDR2 SVGIG (reference sequence). The CDR3 DNA reads as TGTGCCTGGAGACCTGGCGGGACTTTAAATGAGCAGTTCTTC. Residues: CAWRPGGTLNEQFF.

The V call is TRBV4-2, the J call TRBJ1-1, with D possibly TRBD1 on 6 matching bases. V lost 2 bases and J lost 4, with 20 bases in between. This CDR3 spans 17 amino acids. CDR1 is LGHNA and CDR2 is YNFKEQ in the germline V gene. The CDR3, as DNA: TGTGCCAGCAGCCAATGGACAGTCGGGCTTGGGGGCACTGAAGCTTTCTTT. Protein product: CASSQWTVGLGGTEAFF.

The V and J genes are TRBV11-1 and TRBJ2-5; 7 bases match TRBD1. CDR1 SGHAT and CDR2 FQDESV come from the germline V gene (reference sequence). The CDR3 has 19 residues. The trim removed 2 bases at V and 5 bases at J, leaving 20 bases unmatched. In DNA, the CDR3 is TGTGCCAGCAGCTTATTCGCAGGGGGATTCGACCCTAAGTGGGAGACCCAGTACTTC. It encodes CASSLFAGGFDPKWETQYF.

The gene calls are TRBV30 and TRBJ1-5; no definite D call. CDR3 size: 15 residues. The germline CDR1 and CDR2 sequences are GTSNPN and SVGIG (reference sequence). V lost 0 bases to trimming and J lost 6 bases, with 15 bases between them. CDR3 in DNA: TGTGCCTGGAGTGTACGGAGTGCAAAAGGTCAGCCCCAGCATTTT. Translated, it gives CAWSVRSAKGQPQHF.